Given below is one TCR beta chain in context. The CDR3 consists of 15 residues. CDR1 and CDR2 (germline): LGHNA, YNFKEQ. The V gene end was trimmed by 2 bases and the J gene end by 3 bases; junction bases not matched to a gene: 6. Sequencing used immunoSEQ multiplex PCR; TCRdb keeps in-frame clones, though not all of them. The sample holds about 61,000 clones, roughly 87% seen once. The sample is drawn from a study of T cell changes during pregnancy in multiple sclerosis. The sample was peripheral blood, taken in the first trimester of pregnancy. The TCR originated in a female donor with multiple sclerosis, enrolled in a pregnancy study. The chain has TRBV4-2 and TRBJ2-7; TRBD2 agrees at 8 bases. DNA of the CDR3: TGTGCCAGCAGCCAATTACCGGGACTAGACTACGAGCAGTACTTC. The encoded protein is CASSQLPGLDYEQYF.